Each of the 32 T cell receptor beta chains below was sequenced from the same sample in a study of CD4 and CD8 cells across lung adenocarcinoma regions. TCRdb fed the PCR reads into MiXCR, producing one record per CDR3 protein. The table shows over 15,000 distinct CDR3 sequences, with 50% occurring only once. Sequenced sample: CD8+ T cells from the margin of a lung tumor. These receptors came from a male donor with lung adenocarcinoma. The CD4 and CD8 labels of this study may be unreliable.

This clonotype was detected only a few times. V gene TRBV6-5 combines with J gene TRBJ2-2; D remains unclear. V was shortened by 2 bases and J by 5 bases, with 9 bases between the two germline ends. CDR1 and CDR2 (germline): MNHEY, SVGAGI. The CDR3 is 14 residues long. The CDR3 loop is CASSYGRATGELFF. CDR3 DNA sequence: TGTGCCAGCAGTTACGGTAGAGCAACCGGGGAGCTGTTTTTT.

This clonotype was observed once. The CDR3, as DNA: TGTGCCAGCAAGGTGACTCGCGGGAGCGATAAGCAGTTCTTC. Residues: CASKVTRGSDKQFF. The J gene is TRBJ2-1, the V gene TRBV6-1; 7 bases are shared with TRBD2. Germline lookup yields CDR1 MNHNS and CDR2 SASEGT. This CDR3 is 14 amino acids long. V lost 7 bases and J lost 11; bases outside the gene matches: 14.

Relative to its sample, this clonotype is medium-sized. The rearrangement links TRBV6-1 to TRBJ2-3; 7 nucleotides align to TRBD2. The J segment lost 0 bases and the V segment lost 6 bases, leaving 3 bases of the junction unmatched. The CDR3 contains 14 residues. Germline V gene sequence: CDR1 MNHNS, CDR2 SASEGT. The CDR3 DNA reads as TGTGCCAGCAGGGGCGGGGGTAGCACAGATACGCAGTATTTT. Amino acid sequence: CASRGGGSTDTQYF.

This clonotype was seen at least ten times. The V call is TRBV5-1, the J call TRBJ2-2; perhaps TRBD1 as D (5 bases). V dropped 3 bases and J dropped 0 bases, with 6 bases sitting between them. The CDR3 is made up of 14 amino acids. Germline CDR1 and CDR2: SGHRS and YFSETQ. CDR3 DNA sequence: TGCGCCAGCAGCTGGACACCGAACACCGGGGAGCTGTTTTTT. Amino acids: CASSWTPNTGELFF.

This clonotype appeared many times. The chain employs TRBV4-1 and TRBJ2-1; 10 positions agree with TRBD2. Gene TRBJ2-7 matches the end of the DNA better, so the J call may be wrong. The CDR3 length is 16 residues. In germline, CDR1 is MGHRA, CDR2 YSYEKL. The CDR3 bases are TGCGCCAGCAGCCAAGCGATAGCGGGGGGCAGCTACGAGCAGTACTTC. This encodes CASSQAIAGGSYEQYF.

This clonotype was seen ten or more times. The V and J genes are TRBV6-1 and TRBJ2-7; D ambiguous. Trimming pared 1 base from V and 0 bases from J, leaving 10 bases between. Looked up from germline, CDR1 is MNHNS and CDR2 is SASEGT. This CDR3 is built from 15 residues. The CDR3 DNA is TGTGCCAGCAGTGAAGGACCGGTTAGCTCCTACGAGCAGTACTTC. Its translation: CASSEGPVSSYEQYF.

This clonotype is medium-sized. CDR3 sequence: CATQKDRRSTGELFF. The CDR3 DNA is TGTGCCACACAAAAGGACAGGCGATCCACCGGGGAGCTGTTTTTT. The chain recombines TRBV10-3 with TRBJ2-2; 7 bases line up with TRBD1. Trimming cost V 10 bases and J 4 bases; bases outside gene matches: 12. This CDR3 has 15 residues. The germline V gene encodes CDR1 ENHRY and CDR2 SYGVKD.

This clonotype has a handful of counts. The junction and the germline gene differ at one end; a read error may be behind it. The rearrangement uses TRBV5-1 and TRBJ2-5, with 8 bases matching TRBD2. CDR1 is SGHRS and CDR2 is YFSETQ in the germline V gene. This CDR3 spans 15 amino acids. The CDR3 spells CASSLGAGGLETQYF. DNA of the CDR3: TGCGCCAGCAGTTTGGGTGCGGGAGGCCTGGAGACCCAGTACTTC.

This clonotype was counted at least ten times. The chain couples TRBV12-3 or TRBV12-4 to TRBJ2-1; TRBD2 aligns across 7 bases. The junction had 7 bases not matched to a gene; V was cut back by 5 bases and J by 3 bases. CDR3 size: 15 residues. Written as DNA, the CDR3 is TGTGCCAGCAGTCCAAGCGGGAAGGGCTACAATGAGCAGTTCTTC. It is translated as CASSPSGKGYNEQFF.

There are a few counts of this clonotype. The CDR3 loop reads CASSLAGTEKLFF. CDR3 nucleotides: TGTGCCAGCAGTTTAGCAGGGACCGAAAAACTGTTTTTT. The chain recombines TRBV12-3 or TRBV12-4 with TRBJ1-4; a possible D gene is TRBD1 (5 bases). The CDR3 sequence is 13 residues long. V shed 0 bases and J shed 8 bases, with 7 bases lying between them.

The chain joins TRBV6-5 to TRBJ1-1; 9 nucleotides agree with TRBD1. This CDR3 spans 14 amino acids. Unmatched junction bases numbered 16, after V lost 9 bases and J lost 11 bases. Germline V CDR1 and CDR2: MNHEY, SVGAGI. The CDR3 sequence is CASQLIQGAVQAFF. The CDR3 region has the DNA TGTGCCAGTCAGCTTATACAGGGGGCTGTTCAGGCTTTCTTT.

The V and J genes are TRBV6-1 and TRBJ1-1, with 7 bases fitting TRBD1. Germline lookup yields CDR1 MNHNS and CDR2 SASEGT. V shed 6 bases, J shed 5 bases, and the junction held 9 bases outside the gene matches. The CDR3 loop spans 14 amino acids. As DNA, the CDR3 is TGTGCCAGCAGCCTCAGGGGGTCGGGGACTGAAGCTTTCTTT. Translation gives CASSLRGSGTEAFF.

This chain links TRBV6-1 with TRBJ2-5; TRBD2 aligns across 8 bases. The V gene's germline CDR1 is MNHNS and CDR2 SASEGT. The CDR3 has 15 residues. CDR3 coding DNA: TGTGGCGGGGGGTTCGGGAGAGGGGACCCAGAGACCCAGTACTTC. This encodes CGGGFGRGDPETQYF.

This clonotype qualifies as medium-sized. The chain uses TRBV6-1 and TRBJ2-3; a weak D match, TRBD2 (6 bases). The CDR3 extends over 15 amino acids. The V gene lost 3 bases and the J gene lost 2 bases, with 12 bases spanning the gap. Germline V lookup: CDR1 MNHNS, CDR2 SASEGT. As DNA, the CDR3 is TGTGCCAGCAGTGATCTTAGCGGTTCCACAGATACGCAGTATTTT. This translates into CASSDLSGSTDTQYF.

CDR3 DNA: TGTGCCAGCAGTTGGGAGGGCCGGGGAGATACGCAGTATTTT. Translated: CASSWEGRGDTQYF. The chain couples TRBV12-3 or TRBV12-4 to TRBJ2-3; 7 bases match TRBD2. There are 14 residues in the CDR3. J lost 5 bases, V lost 4 bases, and 6 bases had no gene match.

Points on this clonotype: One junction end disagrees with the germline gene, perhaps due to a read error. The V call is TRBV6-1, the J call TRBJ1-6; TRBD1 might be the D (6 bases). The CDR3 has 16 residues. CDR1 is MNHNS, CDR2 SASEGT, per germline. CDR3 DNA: TGTGCCAGCAGGGGGGGGGGGGGCGCCGGCAATTCCCCCCTCCACTTT. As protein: CASRGGGGAGNSPLHF.

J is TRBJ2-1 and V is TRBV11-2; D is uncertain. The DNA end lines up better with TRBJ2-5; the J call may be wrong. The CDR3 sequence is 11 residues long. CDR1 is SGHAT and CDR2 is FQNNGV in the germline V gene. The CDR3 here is CASSSGETQYF. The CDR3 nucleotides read TGTGCCAGCAGCTCTGGGGAGACCCAGTACTTC.

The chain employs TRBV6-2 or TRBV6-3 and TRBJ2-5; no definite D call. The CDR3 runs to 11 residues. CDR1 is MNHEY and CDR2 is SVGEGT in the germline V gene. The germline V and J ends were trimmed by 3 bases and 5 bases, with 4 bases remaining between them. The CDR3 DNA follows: TGTGCCAGCAGTTATTCGGAGACCCAGTACTTC. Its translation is CASSYSETQYF.

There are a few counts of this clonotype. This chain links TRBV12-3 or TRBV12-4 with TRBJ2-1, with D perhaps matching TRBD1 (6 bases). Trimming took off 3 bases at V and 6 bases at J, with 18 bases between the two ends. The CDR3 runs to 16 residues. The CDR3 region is CASSLPLLGAINEQFF. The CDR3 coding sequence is TGTGCCAGCAGTTTGCCTTTACTGGGGGCGATCAATGAGCAGTTCTTC.

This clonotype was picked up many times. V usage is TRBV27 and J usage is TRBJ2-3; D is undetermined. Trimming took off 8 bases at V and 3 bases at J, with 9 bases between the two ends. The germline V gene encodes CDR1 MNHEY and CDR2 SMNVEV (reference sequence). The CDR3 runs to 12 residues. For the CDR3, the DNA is TGTGCCAGCTACTGTGAGACAGATACGCAGTATTTT. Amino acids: CASYCETDTQYF.

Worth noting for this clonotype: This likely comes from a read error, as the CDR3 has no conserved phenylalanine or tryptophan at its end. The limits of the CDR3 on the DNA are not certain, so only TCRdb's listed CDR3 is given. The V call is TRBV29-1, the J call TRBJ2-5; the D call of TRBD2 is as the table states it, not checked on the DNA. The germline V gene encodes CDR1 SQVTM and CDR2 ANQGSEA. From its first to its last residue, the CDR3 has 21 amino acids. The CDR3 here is CCDLAPNQIGFFPQDASSFQR.

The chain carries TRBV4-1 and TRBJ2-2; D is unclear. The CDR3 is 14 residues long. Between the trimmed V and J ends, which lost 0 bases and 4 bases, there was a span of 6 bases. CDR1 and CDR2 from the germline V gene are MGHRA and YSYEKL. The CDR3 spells CASSQDEVTGELFF. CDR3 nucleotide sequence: TGCGCCAGCAGCCAAGACGAGGTCACCGGGGAGCTGTTTTTT.

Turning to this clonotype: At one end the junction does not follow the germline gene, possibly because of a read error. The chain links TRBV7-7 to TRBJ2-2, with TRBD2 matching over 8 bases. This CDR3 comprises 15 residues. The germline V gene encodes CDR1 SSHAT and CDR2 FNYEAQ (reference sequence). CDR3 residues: CASSLEAGGTGELFF. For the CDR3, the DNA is TGTGCTAGCAGCTTAGAGGCGGGAGGCACCGGGGAGCTGTTTTTT. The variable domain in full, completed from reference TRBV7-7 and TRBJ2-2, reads GAGVSQSPRYKVTKRGQDVTLRCDPISSHATLYWYQQALGQGPEFLTYFNYEAQPDKSGLPSDRFSAERPEGSISTLTIQRTEQRDSAMYRCASSLEAGGTGELFFGEGSRLTVL.

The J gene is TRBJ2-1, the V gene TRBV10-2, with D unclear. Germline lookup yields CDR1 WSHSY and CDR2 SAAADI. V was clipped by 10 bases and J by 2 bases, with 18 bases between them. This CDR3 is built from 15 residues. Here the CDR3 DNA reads TGCGCCACTACGTTGATTGCTTTTCCCTACAATGAGCAGTTCTTC. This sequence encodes CATTLIAFPYNEQFF.

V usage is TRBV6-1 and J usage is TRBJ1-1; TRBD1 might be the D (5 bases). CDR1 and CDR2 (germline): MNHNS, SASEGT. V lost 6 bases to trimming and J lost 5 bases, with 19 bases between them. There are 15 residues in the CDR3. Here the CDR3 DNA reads TGTGCCAGCAGCCCAAGGAGTGGCCGGGGGACTGAAGCTTTCTTT. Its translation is CASSPRSGRGTEAFF.

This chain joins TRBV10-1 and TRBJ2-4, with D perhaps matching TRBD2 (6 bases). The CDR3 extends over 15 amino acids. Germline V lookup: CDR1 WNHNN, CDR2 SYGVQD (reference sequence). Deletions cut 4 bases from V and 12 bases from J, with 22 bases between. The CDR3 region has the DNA TGCGCCAGCAGTGCGGAGGGTTGGACCAAAAATACTCAGTACTTC. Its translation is CASSAEGWTKNTQYF.

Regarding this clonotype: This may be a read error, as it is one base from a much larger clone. CDR3: CATSRQGAFYEQYF. The CDR3 DNA is TGTGCCACCAGTCGACAGGGGGCATTCTACGAGCAGTACTTC. This chain uses TRBV27 with TRBJ2-1, with 10 bases aligning to TRBD1. TRBJ2-7 explains the end of the DNA better; the J call may be wrong. Germline V gene data show CDR1 as MNHEY and CDR2 as SMNVEV (reference sequence). This CDR3 is built from 14 residues.

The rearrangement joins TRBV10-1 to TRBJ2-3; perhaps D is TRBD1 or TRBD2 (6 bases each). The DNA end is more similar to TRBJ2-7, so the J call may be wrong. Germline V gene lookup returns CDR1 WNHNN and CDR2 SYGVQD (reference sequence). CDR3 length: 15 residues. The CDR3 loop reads CARGEGGWSTDTQYF. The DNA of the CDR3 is TGCGCCAGGGGTGAGGGGGGTTGGAGCACAGATACGCAGTACTTC.

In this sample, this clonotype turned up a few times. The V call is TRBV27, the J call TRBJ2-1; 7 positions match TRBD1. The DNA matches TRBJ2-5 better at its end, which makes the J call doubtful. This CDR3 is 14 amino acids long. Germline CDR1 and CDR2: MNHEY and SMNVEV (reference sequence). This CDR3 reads CASSSLDRHGAQYF. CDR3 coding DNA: TGTGCCAGCAGTTCCCTGGACAGGCATGGGGCCCAGTACTTC.

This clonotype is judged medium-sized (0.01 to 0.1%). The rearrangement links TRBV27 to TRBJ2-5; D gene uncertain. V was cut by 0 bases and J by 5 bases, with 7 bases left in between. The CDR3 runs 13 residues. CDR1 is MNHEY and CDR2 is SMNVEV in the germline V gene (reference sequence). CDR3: CASSLSNEETQYF. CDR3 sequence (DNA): TGTGCCAGCAGTTTATCGAATGAGGAGACCCAGTACTTC.

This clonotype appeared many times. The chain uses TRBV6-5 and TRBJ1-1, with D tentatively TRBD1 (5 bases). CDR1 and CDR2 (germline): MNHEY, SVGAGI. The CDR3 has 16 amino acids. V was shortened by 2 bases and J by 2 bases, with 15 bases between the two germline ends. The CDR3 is CASSYLILTANTEAFF. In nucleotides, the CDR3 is TGTGCCAGCAGTTACCTCATCTTGACAGCCAACACTGAAGCTTTCTTT.

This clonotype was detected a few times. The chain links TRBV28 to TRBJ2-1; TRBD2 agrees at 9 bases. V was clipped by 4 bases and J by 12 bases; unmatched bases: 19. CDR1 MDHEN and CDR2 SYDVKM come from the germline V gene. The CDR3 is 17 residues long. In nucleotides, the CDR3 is TGTGCCAGCAGTTCGGGTGGGTGGGGCGGGAGGGGCCCGGGGCAGTTCTTC. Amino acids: CASSSGGWGGRGPGQFF.